This TCR beta chain was recovered during a study of T cell changes during pregnancy in multiple sclerosis. Between the trimmed V and J ends, which lost 1 base and 4 bases, there was a span of 5 bases. The CDR3 is made up of 13 amino acids. Germline lookup yields CDR1 MGHRA and CDR2 YSYEKL. The method was immunoSEQ multiplex PCR; TCRdb's version includes in-frame clones alone and lacks a portion of them. Counted here are around 34,000 clones, 90% occurring once; the ten biggest clones make up 4.5% to 5.5%. This TCR was sampled from a female donor with multiple sclerosis, enrolled in a pregnancy study. The material sequenced was CD8+ T cells from peripheral blood mononuclear cells, taken after pregnancy. This chain links TRBV4-1 with TRBJ1-3; D not resolved. CDR3 region: CASSQGRGNTIYF. The DNA of the CDR3 is TGCGCCAGCAGCCAAGGGAGGGGAAACACCATATATTTT.